This T cell receptor beta chain originates from a study of blood T cell repertoires in COVID-19. Study context: The samples span acute and convalescent COVID-19 from the United States, Italy and Spain. In each case, the material was cDNA or gDNA derived from T cells, B-cell-depleted T cells, or PBMCs.

Individuals aged about 18 to 89 years were recruited from 24 US areas. Profiled with immunoSEQ multiplex PCR; TCRdb holds only in-frame clones, not every one. The sample consists of some 230,000 clones, just under 85% of them appearing once. The length of the CDR3 is 14 residues. CDR1 and CDR2 (germline): SGHTA, FQGTGA. V lost 4 bases, J lost 3 bases, and 3 bases stayed unmatched. As regards this clone: This CDR3 is also generated by other DNA sequences in the sample.

The TCR comes from a man in his forties who had recovered from COVID-19. The sequencing sample was made of PBMCs or T cells enriched from blood (not recorded which). The chain recombines TRBV7-3 with TRBJ1-1, with 9 bases lining up with TRBD1. The CDR3 reads CASSSRQGDTEAFF. DNA for the CDR3: TGTGCCAGCAGCTCCCGACAGGGGGACACTGAAGCTTTCTTT.